This is a list of T cell receptor beta chains from one sample in a study of cytomegalovirus exposure and HLA in healthy donors. This table comes from immunoSEQ multiplex PCR, and its TCRdb copy is limited to in-frame clones, with some not included. This sample has more than 300,000 clones; about nine tenths occur once, and the top ten carry 0.75% to 0.85%. The sample comprised PBMCs. Receptors were obtained from a woman aged 18 to 35 in good health and CMV-seronegative. The CDR3 runs from the conserved cysteine through the conserved F or W. The D gene is left open where the match is weak. Clone sizes are given selectively: once, few, many, or a class where the clone is expanded.

V gene	clone size	D gene	CDR3 length	J gene	CDR3 protein	CDR3 DNA
TRBV5-4	NA	NA	14	TRBJ1-4	CASSQGSANEKLFF	TGTGCCAGCAGCCAGGGGTCAGCTAATGAAAAACTGTTTTTT
TRBV6-5	NA	TRBD1	15	TRBJ2-7	CASSLRDRGGYEQYF	TGTGCCAGCAGCCTCAGGGACAGGGGGGGGTACGAGCAGTACTTC
TRBV4-2	NA	NA	18	TRBJ2-2	CASSQERGSVLDTGELFF	TGTGCCAGCAGCCAAGAGCGAGGAAGTGTTTTGGACACCGGGGAGCTGTTTTTT
TRBV5-1	NA	TRBD2	15	TRBJ2-1	CASSLALAGTNEQFF	TGCGCCAGCAGCTTGGCACTAGCGGGGACCAATGAGCAGTTCTTC
TRBV9	NA	TRBD2	14	TRBJ2-7	CASSGSGSTYEQYF	TGTGCCAGCAGCGGGAGCGGGAGTACCTACGAGCAGTACTTC
TRBV19	NA	TRBD2	14	TRBJ2-7	CASSISGTLDEQYF	TGTGCCAGTAGTATTAGCGGGACTCTGGACGAGCAGTACTTC
TRBV10-3	NA	TRBD1	15	TRBJ2-7	CAITTPGTGRSEQYF	TGTGCCATCACCACTCCCGGGACAGGGAGATCCGAGCAGTACTTC
TRBV6-1	NA	TRBD1	15	TRBJ1-1	CASTQTDRGGTEAFF	TGTGCCAGCACTCAAACAGACAGGGGTGGCACTGAAGCTTTCTTT
TRBV7-9	NA	TRBD2	16	TRBJ2-1	CASSSEPLAGRNEQFF	TGTGCCAGCAGCTCCGAACCACTAGCGGGAAGGAATGAGCAGTTCTTC
TRBV5-1	NA	NA	14	TRBJ1-3	CASSRGDTGNTIYF	TGCGCCAGCAGCCGGGGGGACACTGGAAACACCATATATTTT
TRBV6-1	NA	TRBD2	15	TRBJ2-7	CASSEGRTSGYEQYF	TGTGCCAGCAGTGAGGGAAGGACTAGCGGGTACGAGCAGTACTTC
TRBV6-1	NA	NA	16	TRBJ2-7	CASSGSEGEGGYEQYF	TGTGCCAGCAGTGGCTCGGAGGGGGAGGGCGGTTACGAGCAGTACTTC
TRBV28	NA	NA	15	TRBJ2-4	CASSSSSGNGIYQYF	TGTGCCAGCAGTAGCAGTTCGGGGAACGGGATTTATCAGTACTTC
TRBV28	NA	NA	14	TRBJ2-1	CASSLLHGYNEQFF	TGTGCCAGCAGTTTATTGCACGGCTACAATGAGCAGTTCTTC
TRBV5-6	NA	NA	14	TRBJ2-3	CASSLGRSTDTQYF	TGTGCCAGCAGCTTAGGCAGGAGCACAGATACGCAGTATTTT
TRBV5-6	few	NA	12	TRBJ2-7	CASSSPEGEQYF	TGTGCCAGCAGCTCTCCCGAGGGAGAGCAGTACTTC
TRBV6-1	few	NA	12	TRBJ1-4	CASSDGRAKLFF	TGTGCCAGCAGTGATGGCAGGGCAAAACTGTTTTTT
TRBV9	NA	NA	14	TRBJ1-2	CASSVMGGGYGYTF	TGTGCCAGCAGCGTAATGGGGGGTGGCTATGGCTACACCTTC
TRBV4-2	NA	NA	17	TRBJ2-6	CASSQHLTDSGANVLTF	TGTGCCAGCAGCCAGCACCTCACAGACTCTGGGGCCAACGTCCTGACTTTC
TRBV28	NA	TRBD2	13	TRBJ2-7	CASTDGGAYEQYF	TGTGCCAGCACCGACGGGGGGGCCTACGAGCAGTACTTC
TRBV11-3	NA	TRBD1	16	TRBJ2-2	CASSLGDGQGTGELFF	TGTGCCAGCAGCTTAGGGGATGGACAGGGTACCGGGGAGCTGTTTTTT
TRBV28	NA	NA	14	TRBJ2-2	CASRRERDTGELFF	TGTGCCAGCAGACGGGAGCGCGACACCGGGGAGCTGTTTTTT
TRBV2	NA	TRBD2	14	TRBJ2-1	CASLRLAGADEQFF	TGTGCCAGCCTTAGACTAGCGGGAGCCGATGAGCAGTTCTTC
TRBV18	NA	TRBD1	15	TRBJ2-7	CASSPRQGSGSEQYF	TGTGCCAGCTCACCCCGACAGGGTTCGGGATCGGAGCAGTACTTC